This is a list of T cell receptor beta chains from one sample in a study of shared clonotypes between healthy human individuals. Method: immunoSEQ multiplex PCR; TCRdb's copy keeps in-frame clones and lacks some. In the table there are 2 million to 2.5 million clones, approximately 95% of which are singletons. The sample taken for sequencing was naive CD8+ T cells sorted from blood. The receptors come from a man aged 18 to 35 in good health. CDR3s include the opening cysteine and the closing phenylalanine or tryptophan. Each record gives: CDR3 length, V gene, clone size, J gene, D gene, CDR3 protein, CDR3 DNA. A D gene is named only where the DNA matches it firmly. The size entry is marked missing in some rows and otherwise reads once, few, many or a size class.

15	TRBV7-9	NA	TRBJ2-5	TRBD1	CASSLPTGLGETQYF	TGTGCCAGCAGCTTACCGACAGGGTTGGGGGAGACCCAGTACTTC
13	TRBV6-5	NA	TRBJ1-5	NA	CASRRESNQPQHF	TGTGCCAGCAGGAGGGAGAGCAATCAGCCCCAGCATTTT
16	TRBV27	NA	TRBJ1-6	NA	CASRTQGSSYNSPLHF	TGTGCCAGCAGAACACAGGGTTCCTCCTATAATTCACCCCTCCACTTT
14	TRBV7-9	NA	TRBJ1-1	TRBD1	CASSPDRANTEAFF	TGTGCCAGCAGCCCAGACAGGGCGAACACTGAAGCTTTCTTT
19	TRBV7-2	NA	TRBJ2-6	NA	CASSPERIAISSGANVLTF	TGTGCCAGCAGCCCGGAGCGTATAGCCATCAGCTCTGGGGCCAACGTCCTGACTTTC
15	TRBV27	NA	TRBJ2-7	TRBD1	CASRVTGGTGYEQYF	TGTGCCAGCAGAGTAACAGGGGGGACTGGTTACGAGCAGTACTTC
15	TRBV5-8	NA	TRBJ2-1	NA	CASSLSLSGAEEQFF	TGTGCCAGCAGCTTGAGTCTTTCCGGGGCGGAGGAGCAGTTCTTC
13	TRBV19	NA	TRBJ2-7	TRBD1	CASTPGQGNEQYF	TGTGCCAGTACCCCGGGACAGGGTAACGAGCAGTACTTC
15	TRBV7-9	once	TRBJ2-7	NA	CASSPEGPFSYEQYF	TGTGCCAGCAGCCCCGAGGGGCCCTTCTCCTACGAGCAGTACTTC
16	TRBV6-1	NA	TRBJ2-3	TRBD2	CASSEERGGITDTQYF	TGTGCCAGCAGTGAGGAGCGGGGGGGCATTACAGATACGCAGTATTTT
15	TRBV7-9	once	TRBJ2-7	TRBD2	CASSPEGLAGTEQYF	TGTGCCAGCAGCCCGGAAGGACTAGCGGGAACCGAGCAGTACTTC
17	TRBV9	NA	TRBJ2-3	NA	CASSVEGPLSGTDTQYF	TGTGCCAGCAGCGTAGAGGGACCCCTGAGCGGCACAGATACGCAGTATTTT
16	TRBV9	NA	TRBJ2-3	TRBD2	CASSVGLAGFTDTQYF	TGTGCCAGCAGCGTAGGGCTAGCGGGATTCACAGATACGCAGTATTTT
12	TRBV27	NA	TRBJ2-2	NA	CASSLRAGELFF	TGTGCCAGCAGTCTCCGAGCCGGGGAGCTGTTTTTT
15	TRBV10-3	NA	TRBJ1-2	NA	CAIGGRQVLPYGYTF	TGTGCCATCGGGGGGCGACAGGTTCTCCCCTATGGCTACACCTTC
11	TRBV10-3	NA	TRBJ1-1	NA	CAIGRGAEAFF	TGTGCCATCGGGCGGGGAGCGGAAGCTTTCTTT
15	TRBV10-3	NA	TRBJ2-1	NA	CATTPGLGEGDEQFF	TGTGCCACCACGCCAGGACTGGGAGAGGGGGATGAGCAGTTCTTC
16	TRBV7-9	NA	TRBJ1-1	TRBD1	CASSPGDRGKNTEAFF	TGTGCCAGCAGCCCCGGTGACAGGGGGAAGAACACTGAAGCTTTCTTT
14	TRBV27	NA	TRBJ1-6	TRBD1	CASKVQGGGSPLHF	TGTGCCAGCAAGGTACAGGGGGGAGGTTCACCCCTCCACTTT
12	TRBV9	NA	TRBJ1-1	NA	CASSDSFTEAFF	TGTGCCAGCAGCGATAGTTTCACTGAAGCTTTCTTT
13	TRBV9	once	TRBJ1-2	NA	CASSPSRDDGYTF	TGTGCCAGCAGCCCCTCGAGGGACGACGGCTACACCTTC
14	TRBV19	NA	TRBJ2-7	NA	CASSWGRSSYEQYF	TGTGCCAGTAGTTGGGGGAGGAGCTCCTACGAGCAGTACTTC
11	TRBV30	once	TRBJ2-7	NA	CAWSEAFEQYF	TGTGCCTGGAGTGAAGCGTTCGAGCAGTACTTC
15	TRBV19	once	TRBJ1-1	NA	CASSILSLENTEAFF	TGTGCCAGTAGTATTCTGTCCCTCGAGAACACTGAAGCTTTCTTT
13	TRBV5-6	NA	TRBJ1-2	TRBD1	CASSPTGGNGYTF	TGTGCCAGCAGCCCCACAGGGGGCAATGGCTACACCTTC
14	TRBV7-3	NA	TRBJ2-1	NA	CASSLGISSDEQFF	TGTGCCAGCAGCTTAGGTATTTCGTCCGATGAGCAGTTCTTC
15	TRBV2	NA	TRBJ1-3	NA	CASSEGGPGGNTIYF	TGTGCCAGCAGTGAGGGGGGCCCTGGGGGTAACACCATATATTTT
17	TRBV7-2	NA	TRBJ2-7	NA	CASSFALWTERGREQYF	TGTGCCAGCAGTTTCGCCCTATGGACAGAACGGGGGCGCGAGCAGTACTTC
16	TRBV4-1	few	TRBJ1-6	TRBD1	CASSHPGTGLNSPLHF	TGCGCCAGCAGCCATCCCGGGACAGGGCTTAATTCACCCCTCCACTTT
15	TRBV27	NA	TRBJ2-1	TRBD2	CASSLASGGYNEQFF	TGTGCCAGCAGTTTAGCTAGCGGGGGCTACAATGAGCAGTTCTTC
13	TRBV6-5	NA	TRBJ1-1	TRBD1	CASSPQEGATAFF	TGTGCCAGCAGTCCGCAGGAGGGGGCTACGGCTTTCTTT
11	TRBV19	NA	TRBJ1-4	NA	CATMGGEKLFF	TGTGCCACCATGGGGGGCGAAAAACTGTTTTTT
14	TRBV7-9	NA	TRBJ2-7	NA	CASSLTVGEGEQYF	TGTGCCAGCAGCCTGACAGTAGGAGAGGGGGAGCAGTACTTC
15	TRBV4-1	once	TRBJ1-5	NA	CASSQVERDNQPQHF	TGCGCCAGCAGCCAAGTAGAAAGGGACAATCAGCCCCAGCATTTT
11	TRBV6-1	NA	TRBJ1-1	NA	CASSYRDEAFF	TGTGCCAGCAGTTACAGAGATGAAGCTTTCTTT
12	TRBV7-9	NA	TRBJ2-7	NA	CASSLVDYEQYF	TGTGCCAGCAGCTTAGTAGATTACGAGCAGTACTTC
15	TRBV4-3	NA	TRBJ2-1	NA	CASSPGLTSYNEQFF	TGCGCCAGCAGCCCGGGGCTCACCTCCTACAATGAGCAGTTCTTC
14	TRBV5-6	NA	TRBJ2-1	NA	CASSQILSGGEQFF	TGTGCCAGCAGCCAAATCCTCAGCGGCGGGGAGCAGTTCTTC
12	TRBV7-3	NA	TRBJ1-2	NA	CASSLGGNGYTF	TGTGCCAGCAGCTTAGGGGGAAATGGCTACACCTTC
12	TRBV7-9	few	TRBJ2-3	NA	CASSWGTDTQYF	TGTGCCAGCAGCTGGGGGACAGATACGCAGTATTTT
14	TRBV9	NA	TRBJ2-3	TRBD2	CASSAGGSTDTQYF	TGTGCCAGCTCAGCGGGGGGGAGCACAGATACGCAGTATTTT